The 2 T cell receptor beta chains below come from one sample, sequenced in a study of blood T cell repertoires in COVID-19. The data were produced by immunoSEQ multiplex PCR, yet TCRdb's version contains in-frame clones alone and is incomplete. The sample lists approximately 29,000 clones; 85% to 90% were seen once. The sample consisted of peripheral blood. The source is a man aged 65-85 years with active COVID-19.

The rearrangement uses TRBV3-1 (or the pseudogene TRBV3-2) and TRBJ1-2; D call uncertain. V shed 4 bases and J shed 6 bases, with 9 bases lying between them. The germline CDR1 and CDR2 sequences are LGHDT and YNNKEL (reference sequence). CDR3 length: 12 residues. This chain's CDR3 is CASSRAPHGYTF. CDR3 coding DNA: TGTGCCAGCAGCCGGGCACCTCATGGCTACACCTTC.

The chain combines TRBV27 with TRBJ2-7, with D perhaps matching TRBD2 (6 bases). Germline lookup yields CDR1 MNHEY and CDR2 SMNVEV (reference sequence). This CDR3 contains 16 residues. The V end lost 4 bases, the J end lost 6 bases, and 22 bases lay between the germline ends. The CDR3 here is CASSSSDGGRAREQYF. The DNA for the CDR3 is TGTGCCAGCAGTTCCAGTGATGGAGGGCGGGCTCGCGAGCAGTACTTC.